This T cell receptor (beta chain) was captured in a study of human versus mouse CDR3 diversity and MHC coevolution. General study findings and limits: The lowest clonal inequality scores came from most of the three human donors. By iCHAO1, human TCR beta clonotypes numbered 1.5 million to 2 million, the most.

This clone was recorded once. The antigen is not known. J was trimmed by 5 bases and V by 6 bases; bases with no gene match: 9. Germline CDR1 is MNHEY and CDR2 is SMNVEV (reference sequence). The CDR3 contains 15 residues. TCRdb keeps only in-frame clones here, not all; method: immunoSEQ multiplex PCR. The sample has roughly 80,000 clones; 93% are singletons. Naive CD4 T cells were sorted as CD45RO-negative, CD62L-positive. The gene calls are TRBV27 and TRBJ2-1, with 8 bases matching TRBD1. The source material was naive CD4+ T cells from blood. Sample subset: CD45RO-negative CD62L-positive naive CD4 T cells. This TCR came from a person aged 30-69 years in good health. The CDR3 DNA is TGTGCCAGCAGGACCGTGGGACAGGCAGACAATGAGCAGTTCTTC. Translating it yields CASRTVGQADNEQFF.